The 17 T cell receptor beta chains in this list originate from one sample, sequenced in a study of CD8+CD57+ T cells in acquired aplastic anemia. CDR3 and TCR beta VDJ profiling relied on a genomic DNA template. TCRdb passed the reads through MiXCR, listing each CDR3 protein once. The data hold about 220,000 distinct CDR3 sequences, with approximately 50% observed a single time. Whoever was chosen for sequencing had shown CD8+CD57+ cell expansion by flow cytometry. The material sequenced was sorted CD4+, CD8+, or CD8+CD57+ T cells (not recorded which) from PBMCs. Receptor source: a human donor with aplastic anemia.

The J gene is TRBJ2-3, the V gene TRBV24-1; TRBD2 agrees at 11 bases. The ends lost 0 bases at V and 4 bases at J; junction bases unmatched: 8. Per germline, CDR1 KGHDR and CDR2 SFDVKD. The CDR3 has 18 amino acids. The CDR3 bases are TGTGCCACCAGTGATTTGCAATCTATAGCGGGAGGGGCAGATACGCAGTATTTT. It encodes CATSDLQSIAGGADTQYF.

This clonotype was observed a handful of times. The V and J genes are TRBV4-2 and TRBJ1-1, with 9 nucleotides matching TRBD1. This CDR3 comprises 17 residues. CDR1 and CDR2 (germline): LGHNA, YNFKEQ. V lost 2 bases to trimming and J lost 0 bases; unmatched junction nucleotides: 7. CDR3 sequence: CASSQLTGGSVNTEAFF. CDR3 DNA: TGTGCCAGCAGCCAACTGACAGGGGGGTCGGTGAACACTGAAGCTTTCTTT.

This clonotype was counted a single time. A read error may produce the germline difference seen at one junction end. This chain links TRBV10-3 with TRBJ1-1, with unresolved D. This CDR3 comprises 15 residues. The germline CDR1 and CDR2 sequences are ENHRY and SYGVKD. The CDR3 bases are TGTGCCAGCAGTGAAGCGAGGCAGTTGAACACTGAAGCTTTCTTT. This translates into CASSEARQLNTEAFF.

The sample holds many counts of this clonotype. This chain joins TRBV10-2 and TRBJ2-2; D gene ambiguous. V lost 5 bases and J lost 6, with 16 bases in between. Germline V gene sequence: CDR1 WSHSY, CDR2 SAAADI. The CDR3 covers 15 residues. In nucleotides, the CDR3 is TGCGCCAGCAGTCGAATGGGCTCCCTGCCCGGGGAGCTGTTTTTT. Protein: CASSRMGSLPGELFF.

This clonotype occurred a few times. This chain joins TRBV10-3 and TRBJ2-3, with TRBD2 as a possible D gene (6 bases). This CDR3 is 15 amino acids long. Trimming removed 2 bases at V and 1 base at J, with 10 bases between. Germline-derived CDR1 and CDR2 are ENHRY and SYGVKD. CDR3 residues: CAISEGAGRTDTQYF. CDR3 DNA: TGTGCCATCAGTGAGGGAGCGGGCCGCACAGATACGCAGTATTTT.

The chain couples TRBV27 to TRBJ1-2, with a possible D match to TRBD1 (6 bases). Germline CDR1 and CDR2: MNHEY and SMNVEV (reference sequence). Trimming removed 8 bases at V and 6 bases at J, with 22 bases between. The CDR3 contains 15 residues. In DNA form, the CDR3 reads TGTGCCAGCGCGAGTTCGGGGGGCGCGAATCATGGCTACACCTTC. Translating gives CASASSGGANHGYTF.

The CDR3 loop reads CATSRDPLAIGETQYF. Written as DNA, the CDR3 is TGTGCCACCAGCAGAGATCCGTTAGCGATTGGAGAGACCCAGTACTTC. The chain links TRBV15 to TRBJ2-5; TRBD2 might be the D (5 bases). V lost 0 bases and J lost 4, with 15 bases in between. The CDR3 consists of 16 residues. Germline lookup yields CDR1 LNHNV and CDR2 YYDKDF (reference sequence).

In its sample, this clonotype was seen many times. The gene calls are TRBV10-3 and TRBJ1-1; no definite D call. V lost 2 bases and J lost 1, with 8 bases in between. CDR1 and CDR2 (germline): ENHRY, SYGVKD. This CDR3 comprises 14 residues. The CDR3 bases are TGTGCCATCAGTGAGCTTGGTCGGAACACTGAAGCTTTCTTT. Translated: CAISELGRNTEAFF.

The sample holds many counts of this clonotype. The chain is built from TRBV6-6 and TRBJ1-1; unclear D gene. Germline assignment: CDR1 MNHNY and CDR2 SVGAGI (reference sequence). V lost 6 bases to trimming and J lost 5 bases, with 7 bases between them. The CDR3 has 11 residues. The DNA of the CDR3 is TGTGCCAGCAGGTTAGGGACTGAAGCTTTCTTT. Translated, it gives CASRLGTEAFF.

The J gene is TRBJ1-6, the V gene TRBV7-9, with TRBD1 as a possible D gene (6 bases). CDR3 length equals 15 residues. V was clipped by 3 bases and J by 9 bases, with 15 bases between them. Per germline, CDR1 SEHNR and CDR2 FQNEAQ (reference sequence). CDR3 region: CASSLGAGFRSPLHF. The CDR3 DNA reads TGTGCCAGCAGCTTGGGGGCAGGGTTTCGTTCACCCCTCCACTTT. Together with reference TRBV7-9 and TRBJ1-6, the CDR3 gives the full variable domain: DTGVSQNPRHKITKRGQNVTFRCDPISEHNRLYWYRQTLGQGPEFLTYFQNEAQLEKSRLLSDRFSAERPKGSFSTLEIQRTEQGDSAMYLCASSLGAGFRSPLHFGNGTRLTVT.

With regard to this clonotype: The junction differs from germline at one of its ends, possibly a read error. CDR3 coding DNA: TGTGCCAGTAGTGCTTACAGGGGAGAAAATTCACCCCTCCACTTT. Translated: CASSAYRGENSPLHF. The genes are TRBV25-1 and TRBJ1-6; 7 bases line up with TRBD1. CDR1 MGHDK and CDR2 SYGVNS come from the germline V gene. This CDR3 has 15 residues.

At least ten counts were recorded for this clonotype. J is TRBJ2-3 and V is TRBV7-3; D is perhaps TRBD1 (6 bases). V was cut by 3 bases and J by 2 bases, with 15 bases left in between. Per the germline V gene, CDR1 is SGHTA and CDR2 is FQGTGA. This CDR3 has 16 amino acids. The CDR3 region has the DNA TGTGCCAGCAGCTTCCTGCACAGGGAAATCACAGATACGCAGTATTTT. It codes for CASSFLHREITDTQYF.

This clonotype was observed many times. The V call is TRBV9, the J call TRBJ1-2, with D perhaps TRBD1 (6 bases). V was cut by 3 bases and J by 8 bases, with 20 bases left in between. The CDR3 has 15 residues. The germline V gene encodes CDR1 SGDLS and CDR2 YYNGEE. CDR3 protein: CASSALDAQTGGYTF. In DNA form, the CDR3 reads TGTGCCAGCAGCGCACTAGACGCCCAGACAGGCGGCTACACCTTC.

The J gene is TRBJ2-7, the V gene TRBV11-2; 7 bases fit TRBD1. There are 14 residues in the CDR3. J lost 2 bases, V lost 4 bases, and 5 bases had no gene match. The V gene's germline CDR1 is SGHAT and CDR2 FQNNGV. The CDR3 loop is CASSWRTGTYEQYF. Written as DNA, the CDR3 is TGTGCCAGCAGCTGGAGGACAGGCACCTACGAGCAGTACTTC.

The CDR3, as DNA: TGTGCCAGCACTCAGAACAGGGAAAGGAACGGGGAGCTGTTTTTT. It specifies CASTQNRERNGELFF. The chain carries TRBV10-3 and TRBJ2-2, with TRBD1 as a possible D gene (6 bases). This CDR3 is 15 amino acids long. Trimming took 10 bases from V and 7 from J, leaving 22 bases between them. Germline loops: CDR1 ENHRY, CDR2 SYGVKD.

This clonotype was counted ten times or more. The rearrangement joins TRBV2 to TRBJ1-1; 9 bases align to TRBD1. The CDR3 is 16 amino acids. Trimming removed 1 base from V and 3 bases from J; junction bases left unmatched: 6. Germline V gene lookup returns CDR1 SNHLY and CDR2 FYNNEI. The DNA for the CDR3 is TGTGCCAGCAGTGAAGTTGGACAGGGGAGTCACACTGAAGCTTTCTTT. It encodes CASSEVGQGSHTEAFF.

The rearrangement links TRBV27 to TRBJ1-1; D is undetermined. The CDR3 totals 14 residues. Germline V gene data show CDR1 as MNHEY and CDR2 as SMNVEV (reference sequence). V lost 2 bases and J 6 bases, leaving 13 bases between the germline ends. The CDR3 spells CASSLRESGPEAFF. CDR3 DNA sequence: TGTGCCAGCAGTTTAAGGGAGTCAGGACCTGAAGCTTTCTTT.